A selection of T cell receptor beta chains follows, all from one sample in a study of cytomegalovirus exposure and HLA in healthy donors. The method was immunoSEQ multiplex PCR; TCRdb's version includes in-frame clones alone and lacks a portion of them. This repertoire shows 140,000 to 150,000 clones, 60% to 75% found once; its top ten account for around 7%. The sequenced sample consisted of PBMCs. The receptor set was obtained from a man aged 30-40 years in good health and CMV-seronegative. Each CDR3 is given with its conserved first and last residue. The D gene is left open where the match is weak. Part of the rows lack a size; the others show once, few, many or a class for expanded clones.

. . TRBJ2-1 TRBV6-5 CATSSSDWDVNEQFF TGTGCCACCTCATCCTCGGACTGGGATGTGAATGAGCAGTTCTTC
. . TRBJ1-2 TRBV28 CASSLNRYGYTF TGTGCCAGCAGTTTAAACCGGTATGGCTACACCTTC
. TRBD2 TRBJ2-5 TRBV4-1 CASSQPTSGSLGTQYF TGCGCCAGCAGCCAACCTACTAGCGGCTCCCTGGGGACCCAGTACTTC
. TRBD1 TRBJ1-2 TRBV30 CAWMPLYPGQGYGYTF TGTGCCTGGATGCCCCTCTATCCGGGACAGGGCTATGGCTACACCTTC
. . TRBJ2-7 TRBV27 CASSSPPQAAYEQYF TGTGCCAGCAGTTCCCCCCCGCAGGCCGCCTACGAGCAGTACTTC
few . TRBJ2-5 TRBV5-6 CASSSGLKETQYF TGTGCCAGCAGCTCTGGACTGAAAGAGACCCAGTACTTC
. TRBD2 TRBJ2-5 TRBV5-6 CASSLVPLAGAGETQYF TGTGCCAGCAGCTTGGTCCCACTAGCGGGAGCTGGGGAGACCCAGTACTTC
. TRBD2 TRBJ2-1 TRBV27 CASSDKTSGRRNEQFF TGTGCCAGCAGTGATAAGACTAGCGGGAGGCGCAATGAGCAGTTCTTC
. TRBD1 TRBJ2-2 TRBV7-9 CASSQIGTANTGELFF TGTGCCAGCAGCCAAATCGGGACAGCGAACACCGGGGAGCTGTTTTTT
. . TRBJ2-6 TRBV6-6 CASSYTDGANGLTF TGTGCCAGCAGTTACACCGATGGGGCCAACGGCCTGACTTTC
. TRBD1 TRBJ1-5 TRBV5-4 CASSIKRAGTGNNQPQHF TGTGCCAGCAGCATAAAGCGCGCGGGGACAGGGAACAATCAGCCCCAGCATTTT
. TRBD1 TRBJ1-4 TRBV25-1 CASSDGGQGGKDEKLFF TGTGCCAGCAGTGATGGGGGACAGGGGGGGAAAGATGAAAAACTGTTTTTT
. TRBD1 TRBJ1-2 TRBV29-1 CSVADRGPGYTF TGCAGCGTGGCCGACAGGGGGCCCGGCTACACCTTC
. . TRBJ1-1 TRBV28 CASKGVPLGTEAFF TGTGCCAGCAAAGGGGTCCCCTTGGGAACTGAAGCTTTCTTT
. . TRBJ2-5 TRBV5-1 CASSLVGSEQYF TGCGCCAGCAGCTTGGTTGGGAGTGAGCAGTACTTC
. . TRBJ2-7 TRBV30 CAWRKEIQDYEQYF TGTGCCTGGAGGAAAGAGATCCAAGATTACGAGCAGTACTTC
. . TRBJ1-2 TRBV5-8 CASSFQGDPYYGYTF TGTGCCAGCAGCTTCCAAGGAGATCCCTACTATGGCTACACCTTC
few . TRBJ1-5 TRBV28 CASSLKGSYSNQPQHF TGTGCCAGCAGTTTAAAGGGGTCTTATAGCAATCAGCCCCAGCATTTT
. TRBD1 TRBJ1-5 TRBV6-1 CASSGWGQSNQPQHF TGTGCCAGCAGTGGATGGGGACAGAGCAATCAGCCCCAGCATTTT
. TRBD2 TRBJ2-1 TRBV7-8 CASSFDLAGEVGQFF TGTGCCAGCAGCTTCGATCTAGCGGGAGAGGTGGGGCAGTTCTTC
. . TRBJ1-1 TRBV6-5 CASRDRANTEAFF TGTGCCAGCAGAGACAGAGCGAACACTGAAGCTTTCTTT
. TRBD2 TRBJ2-7 TRBV7-6 CASSLGGSGGSNEQYF TGTGCCAGCAGCTTAGGGGGTAGCGGGGGTTCGAACGAGCAGTACTTC
. TRBD1 TRBJ1-1 TRBV28 CASSPQGGYMNTEAFF TGTGCCAGCAGTCCACAGGGGGGTTACATGAACACTGAAGCTTTCTTT
. TRBD2 TRBJ2-7 TRBV5-8 CASSFGGSSYEQYF TGTGCCAGCAGCTTCGGGGGGTCTTCCTACGAGCAGTACTTC
. . TRBJ1-5 TRBV6-1 CASSEYQPQHF TGTGCCAGCAGCGAGTATCAGCCCCAGCATTTT
. . TRBJ1-5 TRBV7-9 CASSPGTGRGQPQHF TGTGCCAGCAGTCCTGGAACAGGGAGAGGCCAGCCCCAGCATTTT
. . TRBJ2-7 TRBV9 CASSAQGEVSSYEQYF TGTGCCAGCAGCGCCCAGGGTGAGGTTAGCTCCTACGAGCAGTACTTC
. TRBD1 TRBJ1-1 TRBV5-1 CASSPRGTVDTEAFF TGCGCCAGCAGCCCGAGGGGGACAGTGGACACTGAAGCTTTCTTT
once . TRBJ1-4 TRBV2 CASSPQGITGKLFF TGTGCCAGCAGTCCCCAGGGGATTACTGGAAAACTGTTTTTT
. TRBD1 TRBJ1-1 TRBV19 CASKGAGTEAFF TGTGCCAGTAAGGGGGCTGGGACTGAAGCTTTCTTT
. TRBD1 TRBJ1-2 TRBV5-6 CATYGTGGYGYTF TGTGCCACCTACGGGACAGGGGGATATGGCTACACCTTC
few . TRBJ2-3 TRBV30 CAWSLGLLTDTQYF TGTGCCTGGAGCCTGGGACTGCTCACAGATACGCAGTATTTT
few . TRBJ2-5 TRBV7-9 CASSLSGVGGETQYF TGTGCCAGCAGCTTATCCGGGGTGGGGGGAGAGACCCAGTACTTC
. . TRBJ2-7 TRBV6-1 CASSPSDSYEQYF TGTGCCAGCAGTCCCTCTGACTCCTACGAGCAGTACTTC
many TRBD1 TRBJ1-2 TRBV2 CASSTGGGYGYTF TGTGCCAGCAGTACAGGGGGCGGGTATGGCTACACCTTC
. . TRBJ1-1 TRBV5-1 CASSLDRVSTEAFF TGCGCCAGCAGCTTGGACAGGGTAAGCACTGAAGCTTTCTTT
. TRBD1 TRBJ2-7 TRBV7-9 CASSGRDSPIREQYF TGTGCCAGCAGCGGCCGGGACAGCCCGATCAGAGAGCAGTACTTC
. TRBD1 TRBJ2-5 TRBV5-1 CASSLGTGGRETQYF TGCGCCAGCAGCTTGGGGACAGGGGGCAGGGAGACCCAGTACTTC
few . TRBJ1-4 TRBV7-6 CASRLDRPSEKLFF TGTGCCAGCAGACTCGACAGGCCTTCGGAAAAACTGTTTTTT
. . TRBJ1-1 TRBV27 CASSFRGLNTEAFF TGTGCCAGCAGTTTCAGGGGTCTGAACACTGAAGCTTTCTTT
. TRBD1 TRBJ2-7 TRBV28 CASSSHDRGPYEQYF TGTGCCAGCAGTTCCCATGACAGGGGCCCCTACGAGCAGTACTTC
. . TRBJ2-2 TRBV2 CASRQGGELFF TGTGCCAGCAGGCAGGGCGGGGAGCTGTTTTTT
. . TRBJ1-1 TRBV11-1 CASSLVGGGRTEAFF TGTGCCAGCAGCTTAGTCGGGGGGGGGAGAACTGAAGCTTTCTTT
. TRBD2 TRBJ2-3 TRBV11-2 CASTRTSGRGTDTQYF TGTGCCAGCACCCGGACTAGCGGGAGGGGCACAGATACGCAGTATTTT